Listed below are T cell receptor beta chains from one sample, sequenced in a study of OX40 agonist ivuxolimab in advanced cancers. This table comes from immunoSEQ multiplex PCR, and its TCRdb copy is limited to in-frame clones, with some not included. This table holds 65,000 to 80,000 clones, over 80% found once. This sample comprised CD4+ or CD8+ T cells sorted from blood, obtained in a trial of the OX40 agonist ivuxolimab. These receptors were collected from an adult with an advanced solid tumor such as melanoma, head and neck, liver or kidney cancer. The CDR3 runs from the conserved cysteine through the conserved F or W. A D gene is named only where the DNA matches it firmly. Clone size is not always given. Where it is, it says once, few, many or a class for expanded clones.

V gene: TRBV7-3; J gene: TRBJ2-2; D gene: -; clone size: once; CDR3 protein: CASSPPGVNGELFF; CDR3 DNA: TGTGCCAGCAGCCCCCCTGGGGTTAACGGGGAGCTGTTTTTT
V gene: TRBV6-4; J gene: TRBJ2-1; D gene: -; clone size: -; CDR3 protein: CATRGAPGTHEQFF; CDR3 DNA: TGTGCCACCCGGGGGGCCCCTGGTACGCATGAGCAGTTCTTC
V gene: TRBV7-7; J gene: TRBJ2-2; D gene: -; clone size: -; CDR3 protein: CASSLTQGNSATGELFF; CDR3 DNA: TGTGCCAGCAGCTTGACACAGGGTAATTCGGCCACCGGGGAGCTGTTTTTT
V gene: TRBV7-3; J gene: TRBJ1-1; D gene: -; clone size: -; CDR3 protein: CASNPRGQDTEAFF; CDR3 DNA: TGTGCCAGCAACCCCAGGGGTCAGGACACTGAAGCTTTCTTT
V gene: TRBV21-1; J gene: TRBJ1-1; D gene: -; clone size: -; CDR3 protein: CASSGQGGDTEAFF; CDR3 DNA: TGTGCCAGCAGCGGACAGGGGGGAGACACTGAAGCTTTCTTT
V gene: TRBV30; J gene: TRBJ1-2; D gene: -; clone size: -; CDR3 protein: CASAGRRRNYGYTF; CDR3 DNA: TGTGCCTCCGCAGGAAGACGTAGGAACTATGGCTACACCTTC
V gene: TRBV29-1; J gene: TRBJ2-3; D gene: -; clone size: -; CDR3 protein: CSVEDGGQQYF; CDR3 DNA: TGCAGCGTTGAAGATGGCGGCCAGCAGTATTTT
V gene: TRBV18; J gene: TRBJ1-1; D gene: TRBD1; clone size: -; CDR3 protein: CASSPLGQGNTEAFF; CDR3 DNA: TGTGCCAGCTCCCCCCTTGGACAGGGCAACACTGAAGCTTTCTTT
V gene: TRBV15; J gene: TRBJ2-4; D gene: -; clone size: few; CDR3 protein: CATSSTTGFQNIQYF; CDR3 DNA: TGTGCCACCAGCAGTACAACAGGGTTCCAAAACATTCAGTACTTC
V gene: TRBV7-9; J gene: TRBJ2-1; D gene: -; clone size: -; CDR3 protein: CASSLSGSSYNEQFF; CDR3 DNA: TGTGCCAGCAGTCTTAGCGGAAGCTCCTACAATGAGCAGTTCTTC
V gene: TRBV9; J gene: TRBJ1-4; D gene: TRBD1; clone size: -; CDR3 protein: CASSAQGAGNEKLFF; CDR3 DNA: TGTGCCAGCAGCGCCCAGGGGGCAGGTAATGAAAAACTGTTTTTT
V gene: TRBV6-1; J gene: TRBJ1-2; D gene: -; clone size: -; CDR3 protein: CASSEARGKAGRGGYTF; CDR3 DNA: TGTGCCAGCAGTGAAGCGCGGGGGAAGGCGGGGAGAGGGGGCTACACCTTC
V gene: TRBV4-2; J gene: TRBJ1-4; D gene: -; clone size: -; CDR3 protein: CASSQGGGPTNEKLFF; CDR3 DNA: TGTGCCAGCAGCCAAGGAGGGGGGCCAACTAATGAAAAACTGTTTTTT
V gene: TRBV6-6; J gene: TRBJ2-4; D gene: -; clone size: -; CDR3 protein: CASAEGGAKNIQYF; CDR3 DNA: TGTGCCAGCGCCGAAGGCGGAGCCAAAAACATTCAGTACTTC
V gene: TRBV6-6; J gene: TRBJ1-4; D gene: TRBD1; clone size: once; CDR3 protein: CASCPGQGMEKLFF; CDR3 DNA: TGTGCCAGCTGCCCGGGACAGGGTATGGAAAAACTGTTTTTT
V gene: TRBV15; J gene: TRBJ2-5; D gene: TRBD2; clone size: -; CDR3 protein: CATRSGASGRSGTQYF; CDR3 DNA: TGTGCCACCAGAAGCGGCGCTAGCGGGAGGTCGGGGACCCAGTACTTC
V gene: TRBV2; J gene: TRBJ2-2; D gene: -; clone size: -; CDR3 protein: CASKPGLNTGELFF; CDR3 DNA: TGTGCCAGCAAGCCGGGGTTGAACACCGGGGAGCTGTTTTTT
V gene: TRBV10-1; J gene: TRBJ2-2; D gene: -; clone size: once; CDR3 protein: CASSPTGTIANTGELFF; CDR3 DNA: TGCGCCAGCAGCCCCACAGGGACGATCGCGAACACCGGGGAGCTGTTTTTT
V gene: TRBV7-8; J gene: TRBJ2-2; D gene: -; clone size: -; CDR3 protein: CASSINRAPGELFF; CDR3 DNA: TGTGCCAGCAGCATCAACAGGGCCCCCGGGGAGCTGTTTTTT
V gene: TRBV5-1; J gene: TRBJ1-2; D gene: TRBD1; clone size: -; CDR3 protein: CASSLGDGTGLNYGYTF; CDR3 DNA: TGCGCCAGCAGCTTGGGTGACGGGACAGGACTTAACTATGGCTACACCTTC
V gene: TRBV7-9; J gene: TRBJ1-5; D gene: -; clone size: -; CDR3 protein: CASSLAGATGQPQHF; CDR3 DNA: TGTGCCAGCAGCTTAGCCGGCGCCACCGGTCAGCCCCAGCATTTT
V gene: TRBV5-5; J gene: TRBJ1-3; D gene: -; clone size: -; CDR3 protein: CASSLEGGRYTIYF; CDR3 DNA: TGTGCCAGCAGCCTAGAGGGGGGCCGATATACCATATATTTT
V gene: TRBV7-8; J gene: TRBJ2-7; D gene: TRBD2; clone size: -; CDR3 protein: CASSRGTGTTTYEQYF; CDR3 DNA: TGTGCCAGCAGTCGGGGAACCGGGACTACCACTTACGAGCAGTACTTC
V gene: TRBV7-3; J gene: TRBJ2-2; D gene: -; clone size: few; CDR3 protein: CASSGSTGSGELFF; CDR3 DNA: TGTGCCAGCAGCGGCAGTACAGGGTCCGGGGAGCTGTTTTTT
V gene: TRBV5-1; J gene: TRBJ2-5; D gene: -; clone size: -; CDR3 protein: CASGRGTGETQYF; CDR3 DNA: TGCGCCAGCGGACGGGGGACGGGAGAGACCCAGTACTTC